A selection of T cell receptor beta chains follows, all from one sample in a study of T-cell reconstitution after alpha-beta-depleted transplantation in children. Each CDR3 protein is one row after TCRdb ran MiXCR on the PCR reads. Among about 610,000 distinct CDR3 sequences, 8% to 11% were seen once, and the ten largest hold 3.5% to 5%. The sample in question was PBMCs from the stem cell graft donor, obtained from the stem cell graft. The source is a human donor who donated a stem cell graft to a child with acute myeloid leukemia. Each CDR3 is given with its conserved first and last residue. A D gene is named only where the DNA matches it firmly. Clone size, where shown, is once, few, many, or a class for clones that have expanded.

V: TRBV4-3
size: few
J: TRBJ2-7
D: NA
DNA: TGCGCCAGCAGCCCTGGGGGGGCCCCTCCTACCGAGCAGTACTTC
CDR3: CASSPGGAPPTEQYF

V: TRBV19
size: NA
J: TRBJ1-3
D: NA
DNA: TGTGCCAGCCAGACAGTGCTCTCTGGAAACACCATATATTTT
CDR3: CASQTVLSGNTIYF

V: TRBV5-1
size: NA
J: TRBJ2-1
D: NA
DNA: TGCGCCAGCAGCCCCCCAACCGGTTCCTACAATGAGCAGTTCTTC
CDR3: CASSPPTGSYNEQFF

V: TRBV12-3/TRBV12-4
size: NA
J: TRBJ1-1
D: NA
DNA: TGTGCCAGCAGCTCGGGGGGGACTGAAGCTTTCTTT
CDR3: CASSSGGTEAFF

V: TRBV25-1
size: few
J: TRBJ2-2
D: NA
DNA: TGTGCCAGCAGTGAATGGGGAATCGGGGAGCTGTTTTTT
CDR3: CASSEWGIGELFF

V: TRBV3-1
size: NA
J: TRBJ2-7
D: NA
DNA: TGTGCCAGCAGCCGAACACCCGCAGAGATCTACGAGCAGTACTTC
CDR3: CASSRTPAEIYEQYF

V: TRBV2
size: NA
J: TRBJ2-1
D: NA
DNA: TGTGCCAGCAGTGGGGCTCCCGACAGCTCCTACAATGAGCAGTTCTTC
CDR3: CASSGAPDSSYNEQFF

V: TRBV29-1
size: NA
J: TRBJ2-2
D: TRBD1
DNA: TGCAGCTGGGGACAGGGGGGTACCGGGGAGCTGTTTTTT
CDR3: CSWGQGGTGELFF

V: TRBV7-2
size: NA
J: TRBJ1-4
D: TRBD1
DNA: TGTGCCAGCAGCTTAGGGGACAGGGAACGAAAACTGTTTTTT
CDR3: CASSLGDRERKLFF

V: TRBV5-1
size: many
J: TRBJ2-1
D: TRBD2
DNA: TGCGCCAGCTCCACTTCACCGGGACTAGGTTACAATGAGCAGTTCTTC
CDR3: CASSTSPGLGYNEQFF

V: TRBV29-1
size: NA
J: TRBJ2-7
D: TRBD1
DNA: TGCAGCGTTCGTGGCCTCGACAGGGGTGGGTCCTACGAGCAGTACTTC
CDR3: CSVRGLDRGGSYEQYF

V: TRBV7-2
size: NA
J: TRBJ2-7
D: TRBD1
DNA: TGTGCCAGCAGCTTAGACGGGACAGGGCTTCACGAGCAGTACTTC
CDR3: CASSLDGTGLHEQYF

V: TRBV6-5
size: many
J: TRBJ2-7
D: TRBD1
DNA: TGTGCCAGCAAGGCCCGGGACAGCTCCTACGAGCAGTACTTC
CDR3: CASKARDSSYEQYF

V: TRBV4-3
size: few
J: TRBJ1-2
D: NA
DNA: TGCGCCAGCAGCGAAGGAGGCAACTATGGCTACACCTTC
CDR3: CASSEGGNYGYTF

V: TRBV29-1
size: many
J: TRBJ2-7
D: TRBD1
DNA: TGCAGCGTTGTCGACAGGGGGAGATACGAGCAGTACTTC
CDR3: CSVVDRGRYEQYF

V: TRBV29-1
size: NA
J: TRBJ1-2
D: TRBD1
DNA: TGCAGCGTTGAACTCAGGGGGCCTATTAGTGATGGCTACACCTTC
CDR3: CSVELRGPISDGYTF

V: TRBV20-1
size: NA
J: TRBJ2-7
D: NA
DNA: TGCAATGATTTGGCGGGAACCGGGGAGCAGTACTTC
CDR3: CNDLAGTGEQYF

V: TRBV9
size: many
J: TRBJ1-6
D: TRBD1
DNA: TGTGCCAGCAGCGGACTCACAGGGGTTAATTCACCCCTCCACTTT
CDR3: CASSGLTGVNSPLHF

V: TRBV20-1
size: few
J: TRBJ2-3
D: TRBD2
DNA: TGCAGTGCCCGGCCGGGACTAGCGGGAAGAGATACGCAGTATTTT
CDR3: CSARPGLAGRDTQYF

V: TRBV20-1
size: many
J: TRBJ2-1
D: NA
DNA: TGCAGTGCTCCCCTTAAAGGGAGGTTGTGGGATGAGCAGTTCTTC
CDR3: CSAPLKGRLWDEQFF

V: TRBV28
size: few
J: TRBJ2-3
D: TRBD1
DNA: TGTGCCAGCAGTGGGGACAGGGCCAACACAGATACGCAGTATTTT
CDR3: CASSGDRANTDTQYF

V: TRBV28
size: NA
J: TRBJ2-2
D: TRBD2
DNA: TGTGCCAGCAGTTTGCCCGGGACTACGAGTGACACCGGGGAGCTGTTTTTT
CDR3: CASSLPGTTSDTGELFF

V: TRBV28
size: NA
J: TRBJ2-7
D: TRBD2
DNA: TGTGCCACTACGGGCGGGGAGGGAGCCTACGAGCAGTACTTC
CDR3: CATTGGEGAYEQYF

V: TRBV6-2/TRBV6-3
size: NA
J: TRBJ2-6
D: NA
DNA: TGTGCCAGCAGTAGGGGACGGGACGTTGGGGCCAACGTCCTGACTTTC
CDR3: CASSRGRDVGANVLTF

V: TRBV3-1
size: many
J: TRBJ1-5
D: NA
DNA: TGTGCCAGCAGCCAATCAGACAATCAGCCCCAGCATTTT
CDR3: CASSQSDNQPQHF

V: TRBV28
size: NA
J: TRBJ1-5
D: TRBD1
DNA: TGTGCCAGCAGTGCCAGGACAGGGAAAAGCAATCAGCCCCAGCATTTT
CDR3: CASSARTGKSNQPQHF

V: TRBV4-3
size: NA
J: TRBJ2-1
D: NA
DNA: TGCGCCAGCAGCCAGGAACTAACCCGGAACAGTGAGCAGTTCTTC
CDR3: CASSQELTRNSEQFF

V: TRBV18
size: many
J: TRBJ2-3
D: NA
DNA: TGTGCCAGCTCACCCCTGGACAGCACAGATACGCAGTATTTT
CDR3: CASSPLDSTDTQYF

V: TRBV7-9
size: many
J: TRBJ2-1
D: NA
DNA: TGTGCCAGCAGCGCGCCGGCGGGGAGTGAGCAGTTCTTC
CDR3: CASSAPAGSEQFF

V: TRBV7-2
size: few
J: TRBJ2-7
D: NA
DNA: TGTGCCAGCAGCCCCTTGGTTGAGCAGTACTTC
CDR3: CASSPLVEQYF

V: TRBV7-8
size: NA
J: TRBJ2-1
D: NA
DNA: TGTGCCAGCAGCTCGACCGGGACTCCTGCATACAATGAGCAGTTCTTC
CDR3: CASSSTGTPAYNEQFF

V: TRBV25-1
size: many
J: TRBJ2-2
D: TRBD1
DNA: TGTGCCAGCAGTGCGTACCCGGGACAGGGGGCTTTGAACACCGGGGAGCTGTTTTTT
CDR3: CASSAYPGQGALNTGELFF

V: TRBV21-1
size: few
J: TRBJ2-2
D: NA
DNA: TGTGCCAGCAGCACAATAATGCTAGCGACCGGGGAGCTGTTTTTT
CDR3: CASSTIMLATGELFF

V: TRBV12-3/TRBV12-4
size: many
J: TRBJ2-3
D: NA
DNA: TGTGCCAGCAGTTCTGGCTCAGGGTACTCAGATACGCAGTATTTT
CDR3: CASSSGSGYSDTQYF

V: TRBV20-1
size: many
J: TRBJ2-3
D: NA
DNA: TGCAGTGCTAGAGTTCCGGGACCTAGCACAGATACGCAGTATTTT
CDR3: CSARVPGPSTDTQYF

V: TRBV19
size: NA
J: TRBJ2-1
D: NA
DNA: TGTGCCAGTAGTATCTCCACCGGTGGTCTTGAGCAGTTCTTC
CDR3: CASSISTGGLEQFF

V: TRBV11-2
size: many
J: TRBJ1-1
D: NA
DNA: TGTGCCAGCAGCCTACAGAATATTGCTTTCTTT
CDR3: CASSLQNIAFF

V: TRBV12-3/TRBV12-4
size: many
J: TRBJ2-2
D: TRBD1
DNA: TGTGCCAGCAGGGGGGGGACAGGGGAGGTCACCGGGGAGCTGTTTTTT
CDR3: CASRGGTGEVTGELFF

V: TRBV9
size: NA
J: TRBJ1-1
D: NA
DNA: TGTGCCAGCAGCACTGGACTTCGAGGGGTTAATACTGAAGCTTTCTTT
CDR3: CASSTGLRGVNTEAFF

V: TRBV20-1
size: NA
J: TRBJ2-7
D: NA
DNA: TGCAGTGCTAAGCATCCGGTGGGACCACCCTACGAGCAGTACTTC
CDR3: CSAKHPVGPPYEQYF

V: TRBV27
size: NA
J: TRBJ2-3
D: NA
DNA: TGTGCAACCGGGTGGGCAGGGGGCACAGATACGCAGTATTTT
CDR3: CATGWAGGTDTQYF

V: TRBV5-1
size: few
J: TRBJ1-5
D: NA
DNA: TGCGCCAGCAGCTTCGACGGAGGTAGCAATCAGCCCCAGCATTTT
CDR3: CASSFDGGSNQPQHF

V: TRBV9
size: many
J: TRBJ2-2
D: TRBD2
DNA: TGTGCCAGCAGCGTAGCTACGGGAGGGATTGTGGAGCTGTTTTTT
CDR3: CASSVATGGIVELFF

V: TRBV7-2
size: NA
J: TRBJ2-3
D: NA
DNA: TGTGCCAGCAGCCCGCGGTCGCTCACAAATACGCAGTATTTT
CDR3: CASSPRSLTNTQYF

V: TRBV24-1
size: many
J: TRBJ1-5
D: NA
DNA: TGTGCCACCAGTCCCCCCGGGCGGAATCAGCCCCAGCATTTT
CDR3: CATSPPGRNQPQHF

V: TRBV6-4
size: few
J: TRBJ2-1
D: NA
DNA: TGTGCCAGCCCTAGAACAACACAGGGTTCCAATGAGCAGTTCTTC
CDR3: CASPRTTQGSNEQFF

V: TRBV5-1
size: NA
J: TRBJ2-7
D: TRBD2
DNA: TGCGCCAGCAGCTTCCGACCGACTAGCGGGAACTCCTACGAGCAGTACTTC
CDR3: CASSFRPTSGNSYEQYF

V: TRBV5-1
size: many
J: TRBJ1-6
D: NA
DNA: TGCGCCAGCAGCTTCCGGGGGGATTCACCCCTCCACTTT
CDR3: CASSFRGDSPLHF